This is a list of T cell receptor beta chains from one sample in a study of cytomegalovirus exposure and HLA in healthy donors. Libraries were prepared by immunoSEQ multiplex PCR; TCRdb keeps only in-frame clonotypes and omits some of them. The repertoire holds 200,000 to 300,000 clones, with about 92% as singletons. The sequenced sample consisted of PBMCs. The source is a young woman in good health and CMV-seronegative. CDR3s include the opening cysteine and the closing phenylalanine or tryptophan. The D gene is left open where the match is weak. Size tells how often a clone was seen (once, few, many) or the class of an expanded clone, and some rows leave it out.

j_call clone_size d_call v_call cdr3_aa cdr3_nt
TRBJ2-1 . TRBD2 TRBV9 CASSVAGTSGPRRQFF TGTGCCAGCAGCGTGGCCGGGACTAGCGGGCCCCGAAGGCAGTTCTTC
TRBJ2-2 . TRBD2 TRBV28 CASGSGTSGTGELFF TGTGCCAGCGGCTCCGGGACTAGCGGTACCGGGGAGCTGTTTTTT
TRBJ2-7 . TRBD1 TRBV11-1 CASSSPQGDRAYEQYF TGTGCCAGCAGCTCACCTCAGGGGGACAGGGCCTACGAGCAGTACTTC
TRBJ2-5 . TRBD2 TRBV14 CATGGGIGRGETQYF TGTGCCACCGGAGGTGGAATTGGGAGGGGAGAGACCCAGTACTTC
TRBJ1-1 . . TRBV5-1 CASRPDLNTEAFF TGCGCCAGCAGGCCTGATCTTAACACTGAAGCTTTCTTT
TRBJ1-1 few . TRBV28 CASTQRVAEAFF TGTGCCAGCACCCAACGGGTGGCTGAAGCTTTCTTT
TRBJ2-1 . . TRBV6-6 CASTLLGPYNEQFF TGTGCCAGCACTTTACTGGGACCTTACAATGAGCAGTTCTTC
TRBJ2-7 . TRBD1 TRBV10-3 CAIRYGTGGSYEQYF TGTGCCATCAGGTACGGGACAGGGGGCTCCTACGAGCAGTACTTC
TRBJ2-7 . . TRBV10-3 CAISQTYEQYF TGTGCCATCAGTCAAACCTACGAGCAGTACTTC
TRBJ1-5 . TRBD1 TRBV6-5 CASGQGVNQPQHF TGTGCCAGCGGACAGGGGGTCAATCAGCCCCAGCATTTT
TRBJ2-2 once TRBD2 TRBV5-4 CASSFSGRAWGELFF TGTGCCAGCAGCTTTAGCGGGAGGGCCTGGGGGGAGCTGTTTTTT
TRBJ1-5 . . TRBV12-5 CASGLVQGTQPQHF TGTGCTAGTGGTTTGGTACAGGGAACGCAGCCCCAGCATTTT
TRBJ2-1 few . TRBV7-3 CASSLMGTDEQFF TGTGCCAGCAGCTTGATGGGGACCGATGAGCAGTTCTTC
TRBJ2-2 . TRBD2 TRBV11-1 CASSLVGTSARGTGELFF TGTGCCAGCAGCTTAGTGGGGACTAGTGCTCGGGGAACCGGGGAGCTGTTTTTT
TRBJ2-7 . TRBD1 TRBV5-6 CASSFGTGSYEQYF TGTGCCAGCAGCTTTGGGACAGGGTCCTACGAGCAGTACTTC
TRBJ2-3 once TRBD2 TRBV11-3 CASSLGSGASTDTQYF TGTGCCAGCAGCTTAGGAAGCGGGGCTAGCACAGATACGCAGTATTTT
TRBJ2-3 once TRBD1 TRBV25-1 CASATGTGLTDTQYF TGTGCCAGCGCAACCGGGACAGGGCTCACAGATACGCAGTATTTT
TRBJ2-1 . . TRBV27 CASSFTAPGGALDEQFF TGTGCCAGCAGTTTTACAGCGCCCGGGGGTGCGCTCGATGAGCAGTTCTTC
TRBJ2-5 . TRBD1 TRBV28 CASSVTGALQETQYF TGTGCCAGCAGTGTCACAGGGGCACTCCAAGAGACCCAGTACTTC
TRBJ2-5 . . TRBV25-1 CARGTLADKETQYF TGTGCCAGGGGGACCTTAGCCGATAAAGAGACCCAGTACTTC
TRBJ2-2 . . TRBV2 CASRYRDTDTGELFF TGTGCCAGCAGGTATAGGGACACGGACACCGGGGAGCTGTTTTTT
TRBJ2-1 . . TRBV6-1 CASKSGPSYNEQFF TGTGCCAGCAAGTCAGGGCCCTCCTACAATGAGCAGTTCTTC
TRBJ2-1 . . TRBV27 CASSSTGSYNEQFF TGTGCCAGCAGTTCTACAGGGAGCTACAATGAGCAGTTCTTC
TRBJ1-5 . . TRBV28 CASSYLGGSQPQHF TGTGCCAGCAGTTATTTGGGGGGCAGTCAGCCCCAGCATTTT
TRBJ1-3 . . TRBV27 CASARVGGNTIYF TGTGCCAGTGCCCGGGTAGGTGGAAACACCATATATTTT
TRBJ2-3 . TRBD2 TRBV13 CASSLVTSGSDTQYF TGTGCCAGCAGCTTAGTGACTAGCGGTTCAGATACGCAGTATTTT
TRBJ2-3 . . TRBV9 CASSRLDLGDTQYF TGTGCCAGCAGCCGACTCGATTTGGGAGATACGCAGTATTTT
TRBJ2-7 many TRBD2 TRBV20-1 CSANTGTRKYF TGCAGTGCAAATACCGGGACTAGGAAGTACTTC